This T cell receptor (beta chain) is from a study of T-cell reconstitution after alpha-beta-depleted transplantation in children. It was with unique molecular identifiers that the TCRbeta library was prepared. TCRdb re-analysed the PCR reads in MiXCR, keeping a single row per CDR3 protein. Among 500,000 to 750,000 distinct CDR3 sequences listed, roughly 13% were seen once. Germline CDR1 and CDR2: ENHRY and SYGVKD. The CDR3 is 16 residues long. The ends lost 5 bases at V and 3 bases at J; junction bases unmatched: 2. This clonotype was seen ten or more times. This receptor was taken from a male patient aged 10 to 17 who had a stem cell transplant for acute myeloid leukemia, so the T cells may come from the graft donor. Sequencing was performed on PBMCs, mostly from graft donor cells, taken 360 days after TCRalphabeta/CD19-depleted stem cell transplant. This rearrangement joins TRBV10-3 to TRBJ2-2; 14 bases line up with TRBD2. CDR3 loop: CAISRGLAGDTGELFF. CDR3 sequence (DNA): TGTGCCATCAGTAGGGGACTAGCGGGAGACACCGGGGAGCTGTTTTTT.